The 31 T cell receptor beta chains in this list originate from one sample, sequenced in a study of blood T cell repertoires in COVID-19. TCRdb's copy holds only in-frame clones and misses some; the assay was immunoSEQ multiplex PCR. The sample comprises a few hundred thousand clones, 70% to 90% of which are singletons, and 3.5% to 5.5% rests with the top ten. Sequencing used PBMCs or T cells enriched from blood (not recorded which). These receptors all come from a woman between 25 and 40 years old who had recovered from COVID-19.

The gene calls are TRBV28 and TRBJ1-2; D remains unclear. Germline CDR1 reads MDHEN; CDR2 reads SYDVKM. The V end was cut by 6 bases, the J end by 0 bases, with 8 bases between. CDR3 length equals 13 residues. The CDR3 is CASRSPANYGYTF. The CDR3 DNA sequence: TGTGCCAGCAGGTCACCGGCTAACTATGGCTACACCTTC.

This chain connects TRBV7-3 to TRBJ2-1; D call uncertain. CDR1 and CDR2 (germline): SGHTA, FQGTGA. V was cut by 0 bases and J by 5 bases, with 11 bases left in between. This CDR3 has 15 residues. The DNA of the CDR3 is TGTGCCAGCAGCTTAACTCCAGGATCTGACAATGAGCAGTTCTTC. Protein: CASSLTPGSDNEQFF.

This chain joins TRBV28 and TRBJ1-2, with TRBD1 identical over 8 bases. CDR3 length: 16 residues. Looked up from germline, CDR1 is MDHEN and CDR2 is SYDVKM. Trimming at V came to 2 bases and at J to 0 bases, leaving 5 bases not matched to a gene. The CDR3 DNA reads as TGTGCCAGCAGTTTAGACAGGGGCCGATCTAACTATGGCTACACCTTC. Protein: CASSLDRGRSNYGYTF.

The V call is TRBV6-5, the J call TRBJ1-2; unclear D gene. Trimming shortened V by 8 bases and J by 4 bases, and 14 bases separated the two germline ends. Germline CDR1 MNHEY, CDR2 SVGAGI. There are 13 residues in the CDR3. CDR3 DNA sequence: TGTGCCAGCTGCTCAGGAACGCTCTATGGCTACACCTTC. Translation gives CASCSGTLYGYTF.

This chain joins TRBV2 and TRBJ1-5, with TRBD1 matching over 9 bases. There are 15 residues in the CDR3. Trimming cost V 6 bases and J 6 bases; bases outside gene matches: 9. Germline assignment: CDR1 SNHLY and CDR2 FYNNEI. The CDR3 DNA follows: TGTGCCAGCAGCCCTGGACAGGGGTCGGGTCAGCCCCAGCATTTT. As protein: CASSPGQGSGQPQHF. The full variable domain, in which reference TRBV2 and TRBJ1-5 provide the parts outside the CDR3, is EPEVTQTPSHQVTQMGQEVILRCVPISNHLYFYWYRQILGQKVEFLVSFYNNEISEKSEIFDDQFSVERPDGSNFTLKIRSTKLEDSAMYFCASSPGQGSGQPQHFGDGTRLSIL.

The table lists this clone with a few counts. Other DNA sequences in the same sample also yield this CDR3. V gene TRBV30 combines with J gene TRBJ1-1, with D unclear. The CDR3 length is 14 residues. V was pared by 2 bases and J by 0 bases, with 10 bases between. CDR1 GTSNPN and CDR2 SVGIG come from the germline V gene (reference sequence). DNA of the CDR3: TGTGCCTGGAGTAGAGGAACGGTGAACACTGAAGCTTTCTTT. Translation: CAWSRGTVNTEAFF.

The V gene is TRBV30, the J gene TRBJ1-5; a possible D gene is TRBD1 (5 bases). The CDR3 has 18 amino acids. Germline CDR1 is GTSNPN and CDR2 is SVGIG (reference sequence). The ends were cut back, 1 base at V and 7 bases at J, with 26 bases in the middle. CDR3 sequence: CAWSAHPSKGRAEQPQHF. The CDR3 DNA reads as TGTGCCTGGAGTGCACACCCATCAAAGGGCAGGGCGGAACAGCCCCAGCATTTT.

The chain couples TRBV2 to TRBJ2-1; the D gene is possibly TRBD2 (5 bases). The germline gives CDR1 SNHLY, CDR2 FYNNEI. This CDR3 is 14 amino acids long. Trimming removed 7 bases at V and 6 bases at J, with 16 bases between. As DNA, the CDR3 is TGTGCCAGCAATGAGGACTTTCTCTCCAATGAGCAGTTCTTC. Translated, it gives CASNEDFLSNEQFF.

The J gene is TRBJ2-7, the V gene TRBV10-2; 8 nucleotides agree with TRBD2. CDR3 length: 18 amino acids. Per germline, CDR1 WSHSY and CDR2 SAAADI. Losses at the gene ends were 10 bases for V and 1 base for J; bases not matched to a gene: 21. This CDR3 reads CATGLASRAEQTSYEQYF. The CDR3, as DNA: TGCGCCACCGGACTAGCATCGCGCGCCGAACAGACATCCTACGAGCAGTACTTC.

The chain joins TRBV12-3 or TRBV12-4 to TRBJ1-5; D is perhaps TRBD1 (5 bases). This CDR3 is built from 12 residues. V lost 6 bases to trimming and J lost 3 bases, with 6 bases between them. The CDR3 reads CASRGLNQPQHF. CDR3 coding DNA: TGTGCCAGCAGGGGACTCAATCAGCCCCAGCATTTT.

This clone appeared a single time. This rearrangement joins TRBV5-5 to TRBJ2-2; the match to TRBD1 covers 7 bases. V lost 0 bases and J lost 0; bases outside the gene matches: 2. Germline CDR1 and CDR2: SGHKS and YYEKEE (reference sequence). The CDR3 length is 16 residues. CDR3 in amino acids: CASSLEGTANTGELFF. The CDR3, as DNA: TGTGCCAGCAGCTTGGAGGGGACAGCGAACACCGGGGAGCTGTTTTTT.

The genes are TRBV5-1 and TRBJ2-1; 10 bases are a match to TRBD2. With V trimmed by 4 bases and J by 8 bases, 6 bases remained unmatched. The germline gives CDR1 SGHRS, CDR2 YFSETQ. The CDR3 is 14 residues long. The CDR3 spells CASSSTGTSDEQFF. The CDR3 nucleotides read TGCGCCAGCAGCAGTACCGGGACTAGCGATGAGCAGTTCTTC.

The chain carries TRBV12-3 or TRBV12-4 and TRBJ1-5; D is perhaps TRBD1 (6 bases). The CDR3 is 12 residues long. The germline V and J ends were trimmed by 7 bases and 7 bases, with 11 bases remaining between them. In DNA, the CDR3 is TGTGCCAGCACCCACAGGGACCAGCCCCAGCATTTT. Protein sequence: CASTHRDQPQHF.

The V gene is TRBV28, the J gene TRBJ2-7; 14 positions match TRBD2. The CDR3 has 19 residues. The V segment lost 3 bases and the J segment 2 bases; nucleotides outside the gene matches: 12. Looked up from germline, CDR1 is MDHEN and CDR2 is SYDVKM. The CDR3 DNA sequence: TGTGCCAGCAGTTTTCGGACTAGCGGGAGGAAATCCTTCGCCTACGAGCAGTACTTC. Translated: CASSFRTSGRKSFAYEQYF.

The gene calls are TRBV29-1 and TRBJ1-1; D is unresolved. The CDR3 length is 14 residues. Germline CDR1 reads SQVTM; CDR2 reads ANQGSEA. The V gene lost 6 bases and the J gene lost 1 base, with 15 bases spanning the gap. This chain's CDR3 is CSVKTTGGNTEAFF. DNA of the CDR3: TGCAGCGTCAAGACAACGGGAGGGAACACTGAAGCTTTCTTT.

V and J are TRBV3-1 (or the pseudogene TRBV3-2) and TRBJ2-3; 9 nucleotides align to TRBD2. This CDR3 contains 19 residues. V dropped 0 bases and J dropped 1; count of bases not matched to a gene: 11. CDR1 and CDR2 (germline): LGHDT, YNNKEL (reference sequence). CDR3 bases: TGTGCCAGCAGCCAAGATTACGGCGGGGGGGCGGTTGGCACAGATACGCAGTATTTT. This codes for CASSQDYGGGAVGTDTQYF.

The CDR3 DNA reads as TGTGCCAGCAGTCCCTCTAGACCGGCAGATACGCAGTATTTT. Translating it yields CASSPSRPADTQYF. The chain has TRBV28 and TRBJ2-3; D gene uncertain. The CDR3 is 14 amino acids. Per germline, CDR1 MDHEN and CDR2 SYDVKM. V was clipped by 5 bases and J by 4 bases, with 13 bases between them.

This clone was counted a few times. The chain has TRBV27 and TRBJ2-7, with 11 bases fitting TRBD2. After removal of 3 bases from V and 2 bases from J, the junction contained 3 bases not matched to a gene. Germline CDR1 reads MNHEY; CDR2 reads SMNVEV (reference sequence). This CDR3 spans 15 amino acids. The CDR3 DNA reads TGTGCCAGCAGTTTGGGGACTAGCGGAGCCTACGAGCAGTACTTC. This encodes CASSLGTSGAYEQYF.

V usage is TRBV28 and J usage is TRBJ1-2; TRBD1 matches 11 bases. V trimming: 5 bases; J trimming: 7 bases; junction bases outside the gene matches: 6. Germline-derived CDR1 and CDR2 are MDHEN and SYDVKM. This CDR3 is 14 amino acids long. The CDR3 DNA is TGTGCCAGCAGTCAAGGACAGGGGGCCTCTGGCTACACCTTC. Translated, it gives CASSQGQGASGYTF.

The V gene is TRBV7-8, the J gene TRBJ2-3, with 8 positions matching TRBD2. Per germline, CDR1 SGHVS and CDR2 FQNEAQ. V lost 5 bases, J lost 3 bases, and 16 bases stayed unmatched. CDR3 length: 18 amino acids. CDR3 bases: TGTGCCAGCAGCCGAGGGAGGGTCGGGAGGGCCAAGACAGATACGCAGTATTTT. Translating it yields CASSRGRVGRAKTDTQYF.

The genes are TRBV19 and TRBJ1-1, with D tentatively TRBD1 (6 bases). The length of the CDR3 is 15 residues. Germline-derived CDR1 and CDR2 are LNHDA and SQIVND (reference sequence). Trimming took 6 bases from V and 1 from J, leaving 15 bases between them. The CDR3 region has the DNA TGTGCCAGTAGCAGATCGGGGACACCGAACACTGAAGCTTTCTTT. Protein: CASSRSGTPNTEAFF.

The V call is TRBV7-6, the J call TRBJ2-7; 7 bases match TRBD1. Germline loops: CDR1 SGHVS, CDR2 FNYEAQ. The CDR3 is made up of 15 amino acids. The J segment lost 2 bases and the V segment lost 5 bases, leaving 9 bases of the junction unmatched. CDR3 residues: CASSVGTASAYEQYF. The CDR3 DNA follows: TGTGCCAGCAGCGTCGGGACAGCCTCAGCCTACGAGCAGTACTTC.

For the CDR3, the DNA is TGCGCCAGCAGCTTGGAAGGGGCAGGTCCTAACTATGGCTACACCTTC. It is translated as CASSLEGAGPNYGYTF. V usage is TRBV5-1 and J usage is TRBJ1-2, with a weak D call TRBD1 (5 bases). CDR3 size: 16 residues. Per the germline V gene, CDR1 is SGHRS and CDR2 is YFSETQ. Trimming cost V 0 bases and J 0 bases, with 12 bases left between them.

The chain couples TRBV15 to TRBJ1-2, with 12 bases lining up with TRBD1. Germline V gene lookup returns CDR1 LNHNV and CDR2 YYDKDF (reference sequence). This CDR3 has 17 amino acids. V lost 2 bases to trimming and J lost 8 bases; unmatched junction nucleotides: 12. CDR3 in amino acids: CATSRFRDRGRLGGYTF. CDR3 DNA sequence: TGTGCCACCAGCAGATTCCGGGACAGGGGGCGTTTAGGCGGCTACACCTTC.

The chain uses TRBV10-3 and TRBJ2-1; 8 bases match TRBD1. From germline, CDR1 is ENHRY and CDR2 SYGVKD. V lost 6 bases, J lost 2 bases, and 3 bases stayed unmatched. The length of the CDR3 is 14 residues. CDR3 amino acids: CAIRGQDAYNEQFF. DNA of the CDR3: TGTGCCATCAGGGGACAGGACGCCTACAATGAGCAGTTCTTC.

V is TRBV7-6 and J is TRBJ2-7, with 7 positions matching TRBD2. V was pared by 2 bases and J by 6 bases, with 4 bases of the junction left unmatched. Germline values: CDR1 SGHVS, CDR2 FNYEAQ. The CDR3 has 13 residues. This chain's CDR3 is CASSLWGEGEQYF. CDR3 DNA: TGTGCCAGCAGCTTATGGGGGGAGGGCGAGCAGTACTTC.

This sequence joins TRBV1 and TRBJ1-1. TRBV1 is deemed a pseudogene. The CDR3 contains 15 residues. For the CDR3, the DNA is TGCACCAGCAGCCAATTGGCGGCGCAGAACACTGAAGCTTTCTTT. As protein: CTSSQLAAQNTEAFF.

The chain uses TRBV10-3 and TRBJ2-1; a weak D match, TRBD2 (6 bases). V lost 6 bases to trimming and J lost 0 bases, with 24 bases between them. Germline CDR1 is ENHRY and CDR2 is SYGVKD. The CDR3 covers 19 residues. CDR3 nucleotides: TGTGCCATCAGGGCACCCGGGACGGTAGGGACTCGCTCCTACAATGAGCAGTTCTTC. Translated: CAIRAPGTVGTRSYNEQFF.

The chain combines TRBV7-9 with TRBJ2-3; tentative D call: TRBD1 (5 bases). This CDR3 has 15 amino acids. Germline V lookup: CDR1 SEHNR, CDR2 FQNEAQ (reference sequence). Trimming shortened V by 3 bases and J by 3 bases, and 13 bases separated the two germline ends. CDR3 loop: CASSFRAGRTDTQYF. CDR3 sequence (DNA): TGTGCCAGCAGCTTCCGTGCAGGGCGGACAGATACGCAGTATTTT. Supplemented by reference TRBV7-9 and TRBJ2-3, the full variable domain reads DTGVSQNPRHKITKRGQNVTFRCDPISEHNRLYWYRQTLGQGPEFLTYFQNEAQLEKSRLLSDRFSAERPKGSFSTLEIQRTEQGDSAMYLCASSFRAGRTDTQYFGPGTRLTVL.

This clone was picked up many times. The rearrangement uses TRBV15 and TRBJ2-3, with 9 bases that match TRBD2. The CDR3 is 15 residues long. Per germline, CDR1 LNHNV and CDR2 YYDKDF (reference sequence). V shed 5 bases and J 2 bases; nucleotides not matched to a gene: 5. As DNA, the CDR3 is TGTGCCACCAGCTTTAGCGGGGGAATCACAGATACGCAGTATTTT. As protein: CATSFSGGITDTQYF.

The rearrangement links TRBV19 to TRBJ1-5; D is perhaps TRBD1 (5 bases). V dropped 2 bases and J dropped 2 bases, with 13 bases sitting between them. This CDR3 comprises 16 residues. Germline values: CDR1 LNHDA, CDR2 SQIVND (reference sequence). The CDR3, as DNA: TGTGCCAGTAGTATATTTGGGGGGAAGGGCAATCAGCCCCAGCATTTT. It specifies CASSIFGGKGNQPQHF.